This is a list of T cell receptor beta chains from one sample in a study of T-cell reconstitution after alpha-beta-depleted transplantation in children. Using its own MiXCR run on the PCR reads, TCRdb lists one record per CDR3 protein. The sample has some 600,000 distinct CDR3 sequences; around 17% are singletons. The sample in question was PBMCs from the stem cell graft donor, obtained from the stem cell graft. The receptor source for this set is a human donor who donated a stem cell graft to a child with acute myeloid leukemia. CDR3s include the opening cysteine and the closing phenylalanine or tryptophan. Fields, in order: D gene, J gene, V gene, clone size, CDR3 DNA, CDR3 protein. The D gene is left open where the match is weak. Clone size is stated in some rows and not others, as once, few, many or a class when expanded.

D gene: .; J gene: TRBJ2-1; V gene: TRBV24-1; clone size: .; CDR3 DNA: TGTGCCACCAGTGATCCGCGGGGATTGCTTTACAATGAGCAGTTCTTC; CDR3 protein: CATSDPRGLLYNEQFF
D gene: .; J gene: TRBJ2-2; V gene: TRBV25-1; clone size: many; CDR3 DNA: TGTGCCAGCAGTCACTCCCCGGAGAGAAAGAGAGGCACCGGGGAGCTGTTTTTT; CDR3 protein: CASSHSPERKRGTGELFF
D gene: TRBD1; J gene: TRBJ1-5; V gene: TRBV7-9; clone size: .; CDR3 DNA: TGTGCCAGCAGCTCTACAGGGGGACCCAATCAGCCCCAGCATTTT; CDR3 protein: CASSSTGGPNQPQHF
D gene: .; J gene: TRBJ1-1; V gene: TRBV20-1; clone size: few; CDR3 DNA: TGCAGTGCTAGAGAGGGGGCGCAGGCTGAAGCTTTCTTT; CDR3 protein: CSAREGAQAEAFF
D gene: .; J gene: TRBJ2-7; V gene: TRBV7-2; clone size: few; CDR3 DNA: TGTGCCAGCAGCAGGGGGGACTTCTACGAGCAGTACTTC; CDR3 protein: CASSRGDFYEQYF
D gene: .; J gene: TRBJ2-7; V gene: TRBV7-2; clone size: few; CDR3 DNA: TGTGCCAGCAGCTTAGTTCGGGTCAACAAGTACTCCTACGAGCAGTACTTC; CDR3 protein: CASSLVRVNKYSYEQYF
D gene: .; J gene: TRBJ2-2; V gene: TRBV18; clone size: .; CDR3 DNA: TGTGCCAGCTCACAGAGAACAGGATATACCGGGGAGCTGTTTTTT; CDR3 protein: CASSQRTGYTGELFF
D gene: .; J gene: TRBJ2-3; V gene: TRBV7-9; clone size: .; CDR3 DNA: TGTGCCAGCAGCCCACAGGTCCCTAGCACAGATACGCAGTATTTT; CDR3 protein: CASSPQVPSTDTQYF
D gene: .; J gene: TRBJ2-7; V gene: TRBV12-3/TRBV12-4; clone size: many; CDR3 DNA: TGTGCCAGCAGTTTGCCAGACTCCTACGAGCAGTACTTC; CDR3 protein: CASSLPDSYEQYF
D gene: TRBD1; J gene: TRBJ2-4; V gene: TRBV24-1; clone size: many; CDR3 DNA: TGTGCCACCAGTGATGTCCGGACAGGGCCAAACATTCAGTACTTC; CDR3 protein: CATSDVRTGPNIQYF
D gene: .; J gene: TRBJ1-1; V gene: TRBV7-9; clone size: few; CDR3 DNA: TGTGCCAGCAGCATAGGACAGATGGATACTGAAGCTTTCTTT; CDR3 protein: CASSIGQMDTEAFF
D gene: TRBD2; J gene: TRBJ2-5; V gene: TRBV20-1; clone size: many; CDR3 DNA: TGCAGTGCTAGACCACTAGCGGGGCAACGAGGAGAGACCCAGTACTTC; CDR3 protein: CSARPLAGQRGETQYF
D gene: .; J gene: TRBJ2-5; V gene: TRBV12-3/TRBV12-4; clone size: .; CDR3 DNA: TGTGCCAGCAGTCCCCGGGAAAGAAAGACCCAGTACTTC; CDR3 protein: CASSPRERKTQYF
D gene: .; J gene: TRBJ2-2; V gene: TRBV12-3/TRBV12-4; clone size: many; CDR3 DNA: TGTGCCAGCAGTTTCGACGGGGTTACCGGGGAGCTGTTTTTT; CDR3 protein: CASSFDGVTGELFF